This section outlines one T cell receptor beta chain sequence together with its context. Germline loops: CDR1 SGHAT, CDR2 FQNNGV. The CDR3 length is 18 residues. V lost 5 bases to trimming and J lost 1 base; unmatched junction nucleotides: 14. Method: immunoSEQ multiplex PCR; TCRdb's copy keeps in-frame clones and lacks some. The sample records about 190,000 clones, more than 85% being singletons. This specimen comes from a study of blood T cell repertoires in COVID-19. Sequencing input: PBMCs or T cells enriched from blood (not recorded which). The source of this sequence is a woman in her thirties or forties in a cohort exposed to, infected with or recovered from COVID-19 (not recorded which). The gene calls are TRBV11-2 and TRBJ2-3; 8 bases line up with TRBD2. The CDR3 sequence is CASSGGLTSGSGTDTQYF. CDR3 bases: TGTGCCAGCAGCGGGGGGCTCACTAGCGGAAGTGGCACAGATACGCAGTATTTT.